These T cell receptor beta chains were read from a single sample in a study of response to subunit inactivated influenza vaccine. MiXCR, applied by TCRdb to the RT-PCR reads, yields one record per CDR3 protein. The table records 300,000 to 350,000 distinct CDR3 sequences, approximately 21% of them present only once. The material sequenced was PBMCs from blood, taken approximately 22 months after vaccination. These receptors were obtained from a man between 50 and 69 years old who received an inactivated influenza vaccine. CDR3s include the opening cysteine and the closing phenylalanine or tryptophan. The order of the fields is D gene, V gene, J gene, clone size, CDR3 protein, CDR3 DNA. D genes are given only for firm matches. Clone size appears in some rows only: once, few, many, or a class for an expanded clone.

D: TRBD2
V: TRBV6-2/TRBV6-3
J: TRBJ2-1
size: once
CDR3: CASSYSLAGGLLILKDEQFF
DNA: TGTGCCAGCAGTTACTCCCTAGCGGGGGGTCTCCTTATCCTGAAGGATGAGCAGTTCTTC

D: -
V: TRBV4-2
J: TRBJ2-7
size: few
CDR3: CASSQEPGHGAYEQYF
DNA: TGTGCCAGCAGCCAAGAACCGGGACACGGCGCCTACGAGCAGTACTTC

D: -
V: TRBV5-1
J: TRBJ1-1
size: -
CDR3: CASSLETVSMNTEAFF
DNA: TGCGCCAGCAGCTTGGAGACAGTATCAATGAACACTGAAGCTTTCTTT

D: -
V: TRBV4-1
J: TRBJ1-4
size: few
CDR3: CASSPGLATNEKLFF
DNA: TGCGCCAGCAGCCCGGGCCTTGCAACTAATGAAAAACTGTTTTTT

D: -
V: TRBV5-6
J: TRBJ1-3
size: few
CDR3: CASSLSGNGNTIYF
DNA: TGTGCCAGCAGCTTGTCAGGGAACGGAAACACCATATATTTT

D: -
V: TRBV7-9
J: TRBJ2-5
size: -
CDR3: CASKYTGEEIQYF
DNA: TGTGCCAGCAAATACACAGGGGAGGAGATCCAGTACTTC

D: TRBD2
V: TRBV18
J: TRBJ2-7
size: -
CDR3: CASSPPGLAVRYEQYF
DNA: TGTGCCAGCTCACCCCCGGGACTAGCGGTCAGATACGAGCAGTACTTC

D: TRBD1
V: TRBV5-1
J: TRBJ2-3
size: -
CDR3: CASSFGQAWTDTQYF
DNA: TGCGCCAGCAGCTTTGGACAGGCTTGGACAGATACGCAGTATTTT

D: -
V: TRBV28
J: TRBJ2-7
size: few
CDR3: CASSMASSYEQYF
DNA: TGTGCCAGCAGTATGGCGAGCTCCTACGAGCAGTACTTC

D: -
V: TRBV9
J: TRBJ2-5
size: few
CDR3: CASSVGGLGGQETQYF
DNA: TGTGCCAGCAGCGTAGGTGGTCTTGGGGGCCAAGAGACCCAGTACTTC

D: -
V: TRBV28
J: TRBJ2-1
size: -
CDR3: CASSWMGSPYNEQFF
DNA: TGTGCCAGCAGCTGGATGGGCTCGCCCTACAATGAGCAGTTCTTC

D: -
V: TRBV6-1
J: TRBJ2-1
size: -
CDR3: CASSESVAPRPFF
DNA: TGTGCCAGCAGTGAGTCCGTCGCTCCACGGCCGTTCTTC

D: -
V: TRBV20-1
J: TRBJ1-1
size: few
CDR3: CSARALANTEAFF
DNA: TGCAGTGCTAGAGCCCTCGCGAACACTGAAGCTTTCTTT

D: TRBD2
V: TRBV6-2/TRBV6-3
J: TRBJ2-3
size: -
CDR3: CASSYSTSGPNTDTQYF
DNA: TGTGCCAGCAGTTACTCAACTAGCGGACCAAACACAGATACGCAGTATTTT